What follows are 30 T cell receptor beta chains derived from one specimen sequenced in a study of shared clonotypes between healthy human individuals. The protocol was immunoSEQ multiplex PCR, while the TCRdb copy is restricted to in-frame clones and leaves out a portion. The sample has 2 million to 3 million clones, approximately 93% seen once; the top ten hold 0.36%. The sample was naive CD4+ T cells from PBMCs. The subset denotes: CD45RA+ positively selected. All receptors come from a man between 18 and 35 years old in good health. Some clones in this sample may be carry-over from other donors' samples.

The chain links TRBV10-1 to TRBJ1-2; no definite D call. Germline-derived CDR1 and CDR2 are WNHNN and SYGVQD (reference sequence). CDR3 length equals 14 residues. Trimming took off 2 bases at V and 14 bases at J, with 21 bases between the two ends. The CDR3 DNA sequence: TGCGCCAGCAGTGAGAGCAGGCAGCCCCGAATTCTTACCTTC. Its protein product is CASSESRQPRILTF.

The V call is TRBV5-1, the J call TRBJ2-3; 8 bases line up with TRBD1. The germline V gene encodes CDR1 SGHRS and CDR2 YFSETQ. The CDR3 has 13 residues. V lost 5 bases, J lost 5 bases, and 4 bases stayed unmatched. The DNA of the CDR3 is TGCGCCAGCAGTACGACAGGGGAAGATACGCAGTATTTT. Amino acids: CASSTTGEDTQYF.

This sequence joins TRBV7-3 and TRBJ2-3; tentatively, D is TRBD1 (5 bases). In germline, CDR1 is SGHTA, CDR2 FQGTGA. The CDR3 covers 14 residues. The germline V and J ends were trimmed by 0 bases and 4 bases, with 8 bases remaining between them. CDR3 loop: CASSLTGVSDTQYF. In DNA, the CDR3 is TGTGCCAGCAGCTTAACAGGGGTATCAGATACGCAGTATTTT.

About this clone: The sample holds other DNA sequences that translate to the same CDR3. This chain links TRBV7-3 with TRBJ2-3, with 8 bases that match TRBD2. Germline values: CDR1 SGHTA, CDR2 FQGTGA. The length of the CDR3 is 14 residues. J was trimmed by 3 bases and V by 5 bases; bases with no gene match: 4. For the CDR3, the DNA is TGTGCCAGCAGCCTGGGACTAGTTACAGATACGCAGTATTTT. Protein sequence: CASSLGLVTDTQYF.

This chain links TRBV2 with TRBJ1-2; 12 positions match TRBD1. With 10 bases clipped from V and 3 bases from J, the junction kept 15 bases outside the gene matches. Per the germline V gene, CDR1 is SNHLY and CDR2 is FYNNEI. This CDR3 has 17 amino acids. CDR3 nucleotides: TGTGCCACCAGGCCCCGGGACAGGGGGCAAGTGGACTATGGCTACACCTTC. This gives the protein CATRPRDRGQVDYGYTF.

The gene calls are TRBV6-5 and TRBJ1-4; TRBD1 agrees at 11 bases. Germline V gene sequence: CDR1 MNHEY, CDR2 SVGAGI. The CDR3 is 14 residues long. V lost 8 bases to trimming and J lost 3 bases; unmatched junction nucleotides: 2. The CDR3 nucleotides are TGTGCCAGCGGACAGGGGGCGGCTAATGAAAAACTGTTTTTT. This encodes CASGQGAANEKLFF.

The gene calls are TRBV7-2 and TRBJ2-1; D might be TRBD2 (6 bases). The length of the CDR3 is 15 residues. From germline, CDR1 is SGHTA and CDR2 FQGNSA. The V end was cut by 2 bases, the J end by 4 bases, with 12 bases between. The DNA of the CDR3 is TGTGCCAGCAGCTTACAGCGGGCACTATACAATGAGCAGTTCTTC. Amino acid sequence: CASSLQRALYNEQFF.

This chain uses TRBV15 with TRBJ2-1, with D possibly TRBD2 on 5 matching bases. Germline CDR1 reads LNHNV; CDR2 reads YYDKDF (reference sequence). V was clipped by 1 base and J by 5 bases, with 9 bases between them. CDR3 size: 14 residues. The CDR3 spells CATSRAILDNEQFF. CDR3 bases: TGTGCCACCAGCAGAGCCATACTAGACAATGAGCAGTTCTTC.

The chain recombines TRBV11-3 with TRBJ1-1; D is perhaps TRBD1 (5 bases). Germline assignment: CDR1 SGHNT and CDR2 YENEEA. V lost 3 bases and J lost 2, with 13 bases in between. This CDR3 is 15 amino acids long. CDR3 bases: TGTGCCAGCAGCTTCACAGGAGGGTCAAACACTGAAGCTTTCTTT. This gives the protein CASSFTGGSNTEAFF.

The chain couples TRBV29-1 to TRBJ1-2; no definite D call. CDR1 is SQVTM, CDR2 ANQGSEA, per germline. Between the trimmed V and J ends, which lost 6 bases and 3 bases, there was a span of 14 bases. This CDR3 region has 13 residues. This CDR3 reads CSVKEESDYGYTF. In DNA form, the CDR3 reads TGCAGCGTAAAGGAGGAGTCGGACTATGGCTACACCTTC.

V and J are TRBV6-5 and TRBJ1-1, with D possibly being TRBD1 (6 bases). Germline-derived CDR1 and CDR2 are MNHEY and SVGAGI. The CDR3 loop spans 14 amino acids. V shed 2 bases and J shed 0 bases, with 7 bases lying between them. CDR3 coding DNA: TGTGCCAGCAGTTACCAGGGGTTGAACACTGAAGCTTTCTTT. Amino acids: CASSYQGLNTEAFF.

This clone showed up just a few times. The gene calls are TRBV30 and TRBJ1-2; no firm D call. V lost 0 bases and J lost 4, with 12 bases in between. This CDR3 is 14 amino acids long. CDR1 is GTSNPN, CDR2 SVGIG, per germline (reference sequence). The CDR3 region has the DNA TGTGCCTGGAGTGTAAAGCGTGAAATCTATGGCTACACCTTC. Encoded protein: CAWSVKREIYGYTF.

J is TRBJ2-2 and V is TRBV11-2; the match to TRBD1 covers 11 bases. Trimming removed 5 bases from V and 4 bases from J; junction bases left unmatched: 9. CDR1 is SGHAT and CDR2 is FQNNGV in the germline V gene. CDR3 length: 17 residues. The CDR3 DNA follows: TGTGCCAGCAGCCCCCGGACAGGGGGCGAGGGCACCGGGGAGCTGTTTTTT. Protein: CASSPRTGGEGTGELFF.

Concerning this clone: Other DNA sequences within the sample encode an identical CDR3. This rearrangement joins TRBV18 to TRBJ2-5; D gene ambiguous. The ends were cut back, 6 bases at V and 1 base at J, with 9 bases in the middle. The germline gives CDR1 KGHSH, CDR2 LQKENI. The CDR3 has 13 residues. CDR3 coding DNA: TGTGCCAGCTCGCTCCTCTCCCAAGAGACCCAGTACTTC. Protein sequence: CASSLLSQETQYF.

The chain has TRBV18 and TRBJ1-1; D is unresolved. The ends were cut back, 0 bases at V and 4 bases at J, with 9 bases in the middle. This CDR3 has 14 amino acids. Per the germline V gene, CDR1 is KGHSH and CDR2 is LQKENI. The CDR3 loop is CASSPPVRTTEAFF. The CDR3 DNA sequence: TGTGCCAGCTCACCACCAGTGAGGACCACTGAAGCTTTCTTT.

V is TRBV2 and J is TRBJ2-3; 7 positions match TRBD2. V shed 6 bases, J shed 10 bases, and the junction held 16 bases outside the gene matches. The CDR3 consists of 15 residues. From germline, CDR1 is SNHLY and CDR2 FYNNEI. CDR3 residues: CASRGGIQVIRAQYF. DNA of the CDR3: TGTGCCAGCAGGGGGGGGATCCAAGTTATCCGTGCGCAGTATTTT. The variable domain in full, with the rest retrieved from reference TRBV2 and TRBJ2-3, is EPEVTQTPSHQVTQMGQEVILRCVPISNHLYFYWYRQILGQKVEFLVSFYNNEISEKSEIFDDQFSVERPDGSNFTLKIRSTKLEDSAMYFCASRGGIQVIRAQYFGPGTRLTVL.

The chain joins TRBV6-6 to TRBJ2-7; possibly TRBD2 for D (5 bases). V lost 0 bases, J lost 7 bases, and 10 bases lay in between. Germline CDR1 is MNHNY and CDR2 is SVGAGI (reference sequence). The CDR3 has 13 residues. CDR3 sequence (DNA): TGTGCCAGCAGTTACTCCCTGCCGGGGGAGCAGTACTTC. This encodes CASSYSLPGEQYF.

The chain combines TRBV28 with TRBJ2-7, with 8 bases that match TRBD1. Germline values: CDR1 MDHEN, CDR2 SYDVKM. The V and J ends lost 3 bases and 12 bases, in that order; junction bases with no gene match: 10. There are 13 residues in the CDR3. The CDR3: CASSFRGRKGLYF. In DNA form, the CDR3 reads TGTGCCAGCAGTTTCAGGGGGCGGAAAGGTTTGTACTTC.

This clone was found once. The identical CDR3 is also encoded by other nucleotide sequences in the sample. The chain links TRBV5-1 to TRBJ2-5; TRBD1 agrees at 9 bases. The trim removed 4 bases at V and 5 bases at J, leaving 6 bases unmatched. Germline loops: CDR1 SGHRS, CDR2 YFSETQ. The CDR3 has 14 residues. In nucleotides, the CDR3 is TGCGCCAGCAGCCCGACAGGGGGTCTTGAGACCCAGTACTTC. Translated: CASSPTGGLETQYF.

The chain recombines TRBV7-8 with TRBJ2-5; 9 bases fit TRBD2. The CDR3 extends over 14 amino acids. Losses at the gene ends were 2 bases for V and 2 bases for J; bases not matched to a gene: 0. Germline V gives CDR1 SGHVS, CDR2 FQNEAQ. The CDR3 DNA sequence: TGTGCCAGCAGCTTACTAGCGGGGCAAGAGACCCAGTACTTC. It codes for CASSLLAGQETQYF. Complete variable domain (other parts from reference TRBV7-8 and TRBJ2-5): GAGVSQSPRYKVAKRGQDVALRCDPISGHVSLFWYQQALGQGPEFLTYFQNEAQLDKSGLPSDRFFAERPEGSVSTLKIQRTQQEDSAVYLCASSLLAGQETQYFGPGTRLLVL.

V usage is TRBV4-1 and J usage is TRBJ1-5; TRBD1 matches 8 bases. Germline V gives CDR1 MGHRA, CDR2 YSYEKL. This CDR3 comprises 16 residues. V gave up 2 bases and J gave up 6 bases; unmatched junction bases: 9. CDR3 DNA: TGCGCCAGCAGCCAACAGGGGGCAGGGGGCTTTCAGCCCCAGCATTTT. It yields the protein CASSQQGAGGFQPQHF.

J is TRBJ1-1 and V is TRBV6-1, with D tentatively TRBD1 (6 bases). Per the germline V gene, CDR1 is MNHNS and CDR2 is SASEGT. The CDR3 length is 14 residues. V lost 8 bases and J 1 base, leaving 14 bases between the germline ends. Here the CDR3 reads CASSPLTGNTEAFF. CDR3 bases: TGTGCCAGCTCACCCCTGACAGGGAACACTGAAGCTTTCTTT.

V usage is TRBV2 and J usage is TRBJ1-4, with unresolved D. Germline-derived CDR1 and CDR2 are SNHLY and FYNNEI. The CDR3 length is 15 residues. V shed 6 bases and J shed 5 bases, with 16 bases lying between them. The CDR3: CASRVGSSPNEKLFF. The CDR3 DNA reads TGTGCCAGCAGGGTTGGGTCCAGCCCAAATGAAAAACTGTTTTTT.

The rearrangement joins TRBV4-3 to TRBJ1-2, with D hard to call. The V gene lost 1 base and the J gene lost 7 bases, with 7 bases spanning the gap. Per the germline V gene, CDR1 is LGHNA and CDR2 is YSLEER. The CDR3 is 12 amino acids. The CDR3 reads CASSQGLGGYTF. The DNA for the CDR3 is TGCGCCAGCAGCCAAGGCCTTGGTGGCTACACCTTC.

The chain employs TRBV2 and TRBJ2-7; weak D call: TRBD2 (5 bases). V was pared by 5 bases and J by 4 bases, with 18 bases between. The CDR3 extends over 15 amino acids. Germline V gives CDR1 SNHLY, CDR2 FYNNEI. DNA for the CDR3: TGTGCCAGCAGTTATGGAGGTAGCGAAGGTTACGAGCAGTACTTC. Protein: CASSYGGSEGYEQYF.

V gene TRBV28 combines with J gene TRBJ1-1; no firm D call. Trimming removed 6 bases at V and 2 bases at J, with 16 bases between. CDR1 is MDHEN and CDR2 is SYDVKM in the germline V gene. This CDR3 contains 15 residues. CDR3 in amino acids: CASSDSGLLNTEAFF. The CDR3 nucleotides read TGTGCCAGCAGCGACTCGGGCCTCCTAAACACTGAAGCTTTCTTT.

The chain employs TRBV7-9 and TRBJ2-1; 10 bases are a match to TRBD1. Germline values: CDR1 SEHNR, CDR2 FQNEAQ (reference sequence). The J segment lost 6 bases and the V segment lost 4 bases, leaving 9 bases of the junction unmatched. The CDR3 has 16 amino acids. The CDR3 DNA reads TGTGCCAGCAGCTCCCGGCGACAGGGGGCGGGCAATGAGCAGTTCTTC. Encoded protein: CASSSRRQGAGNEQFF. Drawing the rest from reference TRBV7-9 and TRBJ2-1, the complete variable domain is DTGVSQNPRHKITKRGQNVTFRCDPISEHNRLYWYRQTLGQGPEFLTYFQNEAQLEKSRLLSDRFSAERPKGSFSTLEIQRTEQGDSAMYLCASSSRRQGAGNEQFFGPGTRLTVL.

The CDR3 reads CASSLSYPAVAETQYF. DNA for the CDR3: TGTGCCAGCAGTTTATCCTATCCGGCGGTGGCGGAGACCCAGTACTTC. The chain recombines TRBV28 with TRBJ2-5; D is unresolved. This CDR3 is built from 16 residues. The germline V gene encodes CDR1 MDHEN and CDR2 SYDVKM. V dropped 1 base and J dropped 5 bases, with 17 bases sitting between them.

A word on this clone: Other DNA sequences from this sample encode an identical CDR3 as well. J is TRBJ2-3 and V is TRBV9; D unresolved. The V end lost 0 bases, the J end lost 3 bases, and 5 bases lay between the germline ends. Germline V gives CDR1 SGDLS, CDR2 YYNGEE. The CDR3 is 13 amino acids. CDR3 bases: TGTGCCAGCAGCGTAGAGTTAACAGATACGCAGTATTTT. It yields the protein CASSVELTDTQYF.

The V and J genes are TRBV7-8 and TRBJ1-1, with D perhaps matching TRBD1 (6 bases). CDR1 is SGHVS and CDR2 is FQNEAQ in the germline V gene. V lost 3 bases to trimming and J lost 1 base, with 12 bases between them. This CDR3 comprises 15 residues. In DNA, the CDR3 is TGTGCCAGCAGCTTTTGGACAGAATCGAACACTGAAGCTTTCTTT. As protein: CASSFWTESNTEAFF.